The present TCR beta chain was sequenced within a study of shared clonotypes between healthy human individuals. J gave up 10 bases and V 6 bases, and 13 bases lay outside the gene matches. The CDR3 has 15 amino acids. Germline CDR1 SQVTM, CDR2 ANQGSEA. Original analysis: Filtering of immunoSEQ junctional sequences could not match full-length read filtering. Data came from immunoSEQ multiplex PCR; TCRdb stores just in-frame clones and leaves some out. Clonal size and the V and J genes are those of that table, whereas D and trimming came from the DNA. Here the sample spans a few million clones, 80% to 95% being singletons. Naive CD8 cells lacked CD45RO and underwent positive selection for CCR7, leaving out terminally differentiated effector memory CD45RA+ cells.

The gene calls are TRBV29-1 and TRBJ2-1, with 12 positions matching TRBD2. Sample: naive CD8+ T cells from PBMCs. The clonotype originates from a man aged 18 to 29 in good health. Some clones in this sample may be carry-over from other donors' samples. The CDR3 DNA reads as TGCAGCGTGAAGCCGACTAGCGGGAGAACTTACGAGCAGTTCTTC. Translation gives CSVKPTSGRTYEQFF.